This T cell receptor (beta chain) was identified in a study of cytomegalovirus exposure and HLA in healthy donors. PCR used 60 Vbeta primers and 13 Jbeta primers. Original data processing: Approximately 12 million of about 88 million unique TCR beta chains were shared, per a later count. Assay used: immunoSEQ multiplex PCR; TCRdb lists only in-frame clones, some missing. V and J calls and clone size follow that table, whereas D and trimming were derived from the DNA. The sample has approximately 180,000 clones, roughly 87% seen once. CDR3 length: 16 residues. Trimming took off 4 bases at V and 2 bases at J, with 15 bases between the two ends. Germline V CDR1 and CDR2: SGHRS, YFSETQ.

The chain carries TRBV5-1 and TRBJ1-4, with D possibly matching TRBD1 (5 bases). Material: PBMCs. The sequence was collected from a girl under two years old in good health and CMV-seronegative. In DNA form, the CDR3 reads TGCGCCAGCAGCCTGGACGGGGGACTGACTAATGAAAAACTGTTTTTT. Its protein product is CASSLDGGLTNEKLFF.